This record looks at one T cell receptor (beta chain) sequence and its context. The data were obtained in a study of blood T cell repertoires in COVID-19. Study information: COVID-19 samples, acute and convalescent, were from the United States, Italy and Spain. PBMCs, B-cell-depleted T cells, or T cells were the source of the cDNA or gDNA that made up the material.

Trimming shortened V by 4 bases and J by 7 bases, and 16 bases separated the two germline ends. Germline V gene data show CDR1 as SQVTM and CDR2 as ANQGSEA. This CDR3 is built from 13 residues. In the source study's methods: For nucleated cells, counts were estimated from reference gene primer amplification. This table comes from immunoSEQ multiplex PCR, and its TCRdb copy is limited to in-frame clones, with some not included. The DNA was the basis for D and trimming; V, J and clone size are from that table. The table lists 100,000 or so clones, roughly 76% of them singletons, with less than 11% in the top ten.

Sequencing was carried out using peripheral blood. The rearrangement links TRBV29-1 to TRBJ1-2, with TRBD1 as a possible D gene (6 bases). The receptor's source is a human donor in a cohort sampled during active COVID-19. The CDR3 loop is CSVGVSGDTGYTF. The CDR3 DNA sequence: TGCAGCGTTGGCGTTTCAGGGGATACTGGCTACACCTTC.